The 6 T cell receptor beta chains in this list originate from one sample, sequenced in a study of shared clonotypes between healthy human individuals. Terminally differentiated effector memory CD45RA+ cells were excluded by CCR7 positive selection of CD45RO-negative cells. Sequenced by immunoSEQ multiplex PCR; TCRdb stores in-frame clones only, minus some. The sample has around 640,000 clones; roughly 95% are singletons. The sample consisted of naive CD8+ T cells sorted from blood. The receptors come from a woman aged 25-40 years in good health.

The chain couples TRBV7-8 to TRBJ2-7; D is uncertain. V was shortened by 5 bases and J by 1 base, with 18 bases between the two germline ends. Germline V gene data show CDR1 as SGHVS and CDR2 as FQNEAQ. CDR3 length: 16 amino acids. This CDR3 is CASSTRLFGQSYEQYF. The CDR3 DNA follows: TGTGCCAGCAGCACGAGACTGTTCGGGCAGTCCTACGAGCAGTACTTC.

This chain connects TRBV6-1 to TRBJ2-1; 7 nucleotides line up with TRBD2. CDR1 is MNHNS and CDR2 is SASEGT in the germline V gene. This CDR3 is built from 17 residues. Trimming removed 4 bases from V and 1 base from J; junction bases left unmatched: 10. This chain's CDR3 is CASSAAWRERSYNEQFF. The CDR3 nucleotides read TGTGCCAGCAGTGCGGCATGGCGGGAGCGGTCCTACAATGAGCAGTTCTTC.

V is TRBV9 and J is TRBJ2-1, with D perhaps matching TRBD1 (5 bases). Germline CDR1 and CDR2: SGDLS and YYNGEE. V was pared by 3 bases and J by 8 bases, with 6 bases between. The CDR3 covers 11 residues. This CDR3 reads CASSEGYEQFF. The CDR3 nucleotides read TGTGCCAGCAGCGAGGGGTATGAGCAGTTCTTC.

The rearrangement links TRBV19 to TRBJ2-1; D unclear. Germline loops: CDR1 LNHDA, CDR2 SQIVND (reference sequence). Trimming shortened V by 4 bases and J by 2 bases, and 3 bases separated the two germline ends. The CDR3 spans 12 residues. The CDR3 spells CASSTPYNEQFF. The DNA for the CDR3 is TGTGCCAGTAGTACTCCCTACAATGAGCAGTTCTTC. Drawing the rest from reference TRBV19 and TRBJ2-1, the complete variable domain is DGGITQSPKYLFRKEGQNVTLSCEQNLNHDAMYWYRQDPGQGLRLIYYSQIVNDFQKGDIAEGYSVSREKKESFPLTVTSAQKNPTAFYLCASSTPYNEQFFGPGTRLTVL.

This clone was detected only once. The chain employs TRBV29-1 and TRBJ2-5; D may correspond to TRBD1 or TRBD2 (5 bases each). The CDR3 sequence is 12 residues long. Germline V gene sequence: CDR1 SQVTM, CDR2 ANQGSEA. With 7 bases removed from V and 7 bases from J, the gap between germline ends came to 16 bases. The CDR3 loop is CSATWDGGTQYF. In DNA form, the CDR3 reads TGCAGCGCCACCTGGGATGGGGGGACCCAGTACTTC.

This clone appeared once. This chain links TRBV9 with TRBJ1-4, with TRBD1 identical over 9 bases. Per germline, CDR1 SGDLS and CDR2 YYNGEE. V was pared by 3 bases and J by 8 bases, with 5 bases of the junction left unmatched. The CDR3 contains 14 residues. CDR3 sequence (DNA): TGTGCCAGCAGCGGCCGGGACAGGGACGAAAAACTGTTTTTT. It codes for CASSGRDRDEKLFF.